This T cell receptor (beta chain) appears in the sequencing data of a study of OX40 agonist ivuxolimab in advanced cancers. Broader study findings: The antigens recognized by the expanded peripheral T cells, that is their antigen specificity, were not determined. Low normalized T-cell clonal expansion was additionally recorded for some nonresponders. CD4+ and CD8+ blood T cells expanded clonally by week 6 at 0.1 to 3.0 mg/kg.

Worth noting for this clone: Its antigen is not identified.

Data came from immunoSEQ multiplex PCR; TCRdb stores just in-frame clones and leaves some out. The table records about 150,000 clones, approximately 94% of them present only once. V gave up 5 bases and J gave up 5 bases, with 15 bases separating them. The CDR3 is 14 amino acids. Germline assignment: CDR1 SGHRS and CDR2 YFSETQ. The chain joins TRBV5-1 to TRBJ2-3; D possibly uses TRBD1 or TRBD2 (5 bases each). The receptor was isolated from an adult with an advanced solid tumor such as melanoma, head and neck, liver or kidney cancer. The material sequenced was CD4+ or CD8+ T cells sorted from blood, taken in a trial of the OX40 agonist ivuxolimab. CDR3 loop: CASSPERGRDTQYF. The CDR3, as DNA: TGCGCCAGCAGTCCTGAACGGGGACGAGATACGCAGTATTTT.